The clone carrying this TCR beta chain was observed a single time. This CDR3 is built from 14 residues. Trimming removed 1 base from V and 6 bases from J; junction bases left unmatched: 8. Per the germline V gene, CDR1 is GTSNPN and CDR2 is SVGIG (reference sequence). The sample belongs to a study of blood T cell repertoires in COVID-19. Study background: Sites across the United States, Italy and Spain contributed samples from acute and convalescent COVID-19. T cells, B-cell-depleted T cells, or PBMCs supplied cDNA or gDNA.

The authors' processing: From reference gene primer amplification, estimates of nucleated cell counts were derived. Generated by immunoSEQ multiplex PCR, the TCRdb table keeps only in-frame clones and is missing some. Clone size and V and J calls were adopted from that table, with D and trimming inferred from the DNA. Of some 460,000 clones in the sample, roughly 87% were seen once. Individuals drawn from 24 US areas were about 18 to 100 years old. The source is a young woman who had recovered from COVID-19. The chain uses TRBV30 and TRBJ2-7; the match to TRBD1 covers 8 bases. The material sequenced was PBMCs or T cells enriched from blood (not recorded which). CDR3 sequence reads: CAWSGNRGISEQYF. DNA of the CDR3: TGTGCCTGGAGTGGCAACAGGGGGATCTCCGAGCAGTACTTC. Looking up the rest from reference TRBV30 and TRBJ2-7 gives the full variable domain: SQTIHQWPATLVQPVGSPLSLECTVEGTSNPNLYWYRQAAGRGLQLLFYSVGIGQISSEVPQNLSASRPQDRQFILSSKKLLLSDSGFYLCAWSGNRGISEQYFGPGTRLTVT.